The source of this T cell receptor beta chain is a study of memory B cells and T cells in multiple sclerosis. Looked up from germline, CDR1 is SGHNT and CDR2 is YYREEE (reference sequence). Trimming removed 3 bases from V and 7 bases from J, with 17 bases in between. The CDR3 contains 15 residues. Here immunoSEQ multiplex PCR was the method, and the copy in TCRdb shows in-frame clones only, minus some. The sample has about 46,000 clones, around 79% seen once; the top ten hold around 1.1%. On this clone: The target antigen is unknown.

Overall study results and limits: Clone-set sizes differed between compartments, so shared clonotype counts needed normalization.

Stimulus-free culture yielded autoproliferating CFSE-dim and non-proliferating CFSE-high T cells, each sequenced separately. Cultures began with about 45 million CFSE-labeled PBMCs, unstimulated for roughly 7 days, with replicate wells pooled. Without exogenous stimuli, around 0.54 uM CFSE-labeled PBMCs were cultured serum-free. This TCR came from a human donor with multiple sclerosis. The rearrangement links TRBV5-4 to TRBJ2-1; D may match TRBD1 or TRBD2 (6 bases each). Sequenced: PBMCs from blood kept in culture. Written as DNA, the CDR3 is TGTGCCAGCAGCTCTCGGACAGTACGGGGGAATGAGCAGTTCTTC. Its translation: CASSSRTVRGNEQFF.